This T cell receptor (beta chain) was recorded in a study of T cell repertoires in cytomegalovirus infection. Study outcomes and limitations: It was HLA-C-restricted CMV-specific TCR beta clonotypes that dominated the response ex vivo.

Each CDR3 protein gets one entry after TCRdb re-called the reads with MiXCR. Of around 450,000 distinct CDR3 sequences listed, approximately 10% are singletons. The CDR3 is 18 amino acids. Trimming at V came to 0 bases and at J to 4 bases, leaving 9 bases not matched to a gene. CDR1 is LGHNA, CDR2 YNFKEQ, per germline. This clonotype has at least ten counts. Its antigen is as yet unknown. The sample was PBMCs. This clonotype originated in a human donor in good health (CMV status not recorded). Some clones in this sample may be carry-over from other donors' samples. This rearrangement joins TRBV4-2 to TRBJ2-5; 12 bases are shared with TRBD2. CDR3 sequence: CASSQDSSGGAKGETQYF. The CDR3 coding sequence is TGTGCCAGCAGCCAAGATTCTAGCGGGGGGGCCAAAGGAGAGACCCAGTACTTC.